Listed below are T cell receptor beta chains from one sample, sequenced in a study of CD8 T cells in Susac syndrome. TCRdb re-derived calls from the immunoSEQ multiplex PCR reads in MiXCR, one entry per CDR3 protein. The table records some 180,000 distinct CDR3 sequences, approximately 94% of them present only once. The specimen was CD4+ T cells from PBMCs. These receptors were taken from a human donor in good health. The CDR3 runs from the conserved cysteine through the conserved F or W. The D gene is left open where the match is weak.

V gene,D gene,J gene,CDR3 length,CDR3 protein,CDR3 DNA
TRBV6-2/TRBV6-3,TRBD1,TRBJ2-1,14,CASSFLRQGNEQFF,TGTGCCAGCAGTTTTCTACGACAGGGTAATGAGCAGTTCTTC
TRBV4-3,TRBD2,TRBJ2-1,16,CASSQITSGRGDEQFF,TGCGCCAGCTCCCAGATTACTAGCGGGAGAGGTGATGAGCAGTTCTTC
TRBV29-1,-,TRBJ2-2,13,CSSILDHTGELFF,TGCAGCTCAATCCTGGATCACACCGGGGAGCTGTTTTTT
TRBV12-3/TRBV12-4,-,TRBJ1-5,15,CASRPGGGGNQPQHF,TGTGCCAGCAGACCCGGGGGGGGAGGAAATCAGCCCCAGCATTTT
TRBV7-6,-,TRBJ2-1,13,CASSKGRYNEQFF,TGTGCCAGCAGCAAAGGACGATACAATGAGCAGTTCTTC
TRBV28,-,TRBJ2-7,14,CASSLDWPVGEQYF,TGTGCCAGCAGTTTGGACTGGCCGGTGGGCGAGCAGTACTTC
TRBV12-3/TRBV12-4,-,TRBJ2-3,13,CASSLSVADTQYF,TGTGCCAGCAGTTTATCGGTGGCAGATACGCAGTATTTT
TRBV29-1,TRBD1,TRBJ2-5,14,CSVAGWDSQETQYF,TGCAGCGTGGCGGGTTGGGACAGCCAAGAGACCCAGTACTTC
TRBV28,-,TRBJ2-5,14,CASSPGSGGATQYF,TGTGCCAGCAGTCCCGGCTCCGGAGGCGCGACCCAGTACTTC
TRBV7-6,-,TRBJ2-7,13,CASSPRAGVEQYF,TGTGCCAGCAGCCCCCGCGCCGGGGTAGAGCAGTACTTC
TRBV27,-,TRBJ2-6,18,CASSLYSAGPSGANVLTF,TGTGCCAGCAGTTTATATTCGGCGGGGCCCTCTGGGGCCAACGTCCTGACTTTC
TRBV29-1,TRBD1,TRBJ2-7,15,CSVEAPQGAIYEQYF,TGCAGCGTTGAAGCGCCCCAGGGGGCCATCTACGAGCAGTACTTC
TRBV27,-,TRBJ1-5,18,CASSLRFSRDANNQPQHF,TGTGCCAGCAGTTTAAGATTTTCCCGGGACGCCAATAATCAGCCCCAGCATTTT
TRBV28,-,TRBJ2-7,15,CASSEGGGGTYEQYF,TGTGCCAGCTCCGAGGGAGGGGGAGGCACCTACGAGCAGTACTTC